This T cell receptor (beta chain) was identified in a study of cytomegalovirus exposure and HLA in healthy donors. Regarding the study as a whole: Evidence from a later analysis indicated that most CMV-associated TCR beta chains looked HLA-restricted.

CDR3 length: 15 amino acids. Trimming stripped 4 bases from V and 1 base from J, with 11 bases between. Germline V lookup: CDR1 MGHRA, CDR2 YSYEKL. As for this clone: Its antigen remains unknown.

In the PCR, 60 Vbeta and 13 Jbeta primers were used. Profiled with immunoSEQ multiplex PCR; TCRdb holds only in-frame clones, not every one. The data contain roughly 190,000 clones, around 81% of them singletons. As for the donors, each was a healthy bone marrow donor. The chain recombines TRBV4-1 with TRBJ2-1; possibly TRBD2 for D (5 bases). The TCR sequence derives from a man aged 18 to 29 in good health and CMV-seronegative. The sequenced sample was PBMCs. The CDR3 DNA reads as TGCGCCAGCAGCCTCCGGGGTCAATCCTACAATGAGCAGTTCTTC. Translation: CASSLRGQSYNEQFF.